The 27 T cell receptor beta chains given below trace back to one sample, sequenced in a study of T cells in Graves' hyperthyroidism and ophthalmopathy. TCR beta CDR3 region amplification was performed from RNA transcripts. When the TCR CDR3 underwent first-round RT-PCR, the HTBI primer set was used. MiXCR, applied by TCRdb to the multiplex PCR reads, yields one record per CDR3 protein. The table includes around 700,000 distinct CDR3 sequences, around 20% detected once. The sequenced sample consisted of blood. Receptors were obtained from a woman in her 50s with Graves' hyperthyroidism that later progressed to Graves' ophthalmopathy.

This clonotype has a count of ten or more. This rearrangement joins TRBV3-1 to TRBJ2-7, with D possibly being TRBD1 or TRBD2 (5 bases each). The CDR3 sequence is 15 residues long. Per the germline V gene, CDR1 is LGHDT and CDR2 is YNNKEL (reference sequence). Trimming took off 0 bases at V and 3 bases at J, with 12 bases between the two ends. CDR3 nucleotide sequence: TGTGCCAGCAGCCAAGATCTTTCAGGGAGCTACGAGCAGTACTTC. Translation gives CASSQDLSGSYEQYF.

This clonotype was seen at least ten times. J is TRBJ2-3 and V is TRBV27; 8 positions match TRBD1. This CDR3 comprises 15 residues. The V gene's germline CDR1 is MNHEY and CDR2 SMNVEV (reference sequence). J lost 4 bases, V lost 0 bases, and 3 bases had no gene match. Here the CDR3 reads CASSLSGQVPDTQYF. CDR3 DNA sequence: TGTGCCAGCAGTTTATCGGGACAGGTCCCAGATACGCAGTATTTT.

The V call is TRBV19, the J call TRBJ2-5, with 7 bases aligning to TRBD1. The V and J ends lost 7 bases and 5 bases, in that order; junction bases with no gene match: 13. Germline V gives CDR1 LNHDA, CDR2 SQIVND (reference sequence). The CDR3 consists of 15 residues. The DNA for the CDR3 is TGTGCCAGTACCGGCCGAGGGGGCGCTGGGGAGACCCAGTACTTC. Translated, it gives CASTGRGGAGETQYF.

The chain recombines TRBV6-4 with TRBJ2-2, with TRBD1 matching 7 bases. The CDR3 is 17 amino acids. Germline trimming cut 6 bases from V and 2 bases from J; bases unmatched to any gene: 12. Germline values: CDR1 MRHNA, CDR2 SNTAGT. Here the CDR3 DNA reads TGTGCCAGCAGCCCCTATATGGGGACAGTCAACACCGGGGAGCTGTTTTTT. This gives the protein CASSPYMGTVNTGELFF.

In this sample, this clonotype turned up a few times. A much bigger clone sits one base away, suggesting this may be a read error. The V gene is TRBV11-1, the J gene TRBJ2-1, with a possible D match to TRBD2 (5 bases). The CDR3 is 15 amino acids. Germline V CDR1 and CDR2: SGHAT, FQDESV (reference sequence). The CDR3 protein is CACSSNWETNNEQFF. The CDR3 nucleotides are TGTGCCTGCAGCTCCAATTGGGAGACCAACAATGAGCAGTTCTTC.

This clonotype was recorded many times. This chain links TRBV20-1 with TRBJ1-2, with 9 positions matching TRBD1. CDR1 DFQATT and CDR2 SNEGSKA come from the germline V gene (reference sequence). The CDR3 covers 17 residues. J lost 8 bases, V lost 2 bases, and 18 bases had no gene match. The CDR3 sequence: CSARSGQGVPRVPGYTF. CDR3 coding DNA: TGCAGTGCTAGATCGGGACAGGGTGTCCCCAGGGTGCCCGGCTACACCTTC.

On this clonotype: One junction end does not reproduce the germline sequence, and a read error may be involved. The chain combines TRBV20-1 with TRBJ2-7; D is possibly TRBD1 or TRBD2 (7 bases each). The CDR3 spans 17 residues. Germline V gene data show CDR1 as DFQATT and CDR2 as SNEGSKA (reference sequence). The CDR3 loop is CSARLGGGGAADDEQCF. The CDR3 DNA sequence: TGCAGTGCTAGGCTGGGGGGAGGGGGCGCGGCGGATGACGAGCAGTGCTTC.

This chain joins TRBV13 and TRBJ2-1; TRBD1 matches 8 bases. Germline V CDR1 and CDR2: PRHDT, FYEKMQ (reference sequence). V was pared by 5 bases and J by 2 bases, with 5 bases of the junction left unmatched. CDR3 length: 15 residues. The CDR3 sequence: CASSLRDRTYNEQFF. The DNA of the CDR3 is TGTGCCAGCAGCCTCCGGGACAGGACCTACAATGAGCAGTTCTTC. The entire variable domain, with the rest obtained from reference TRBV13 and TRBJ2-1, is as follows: AAGVIQSPRHLIKEKRETATLKCYPIPRHDTVYWYQQGPGQDPQFLISFYEKMQSDKGSIPDRFSAQQFSDYHSELNMSSLELGDSALYFCASSLRDRTYNEQFFGPGTRLTVL.

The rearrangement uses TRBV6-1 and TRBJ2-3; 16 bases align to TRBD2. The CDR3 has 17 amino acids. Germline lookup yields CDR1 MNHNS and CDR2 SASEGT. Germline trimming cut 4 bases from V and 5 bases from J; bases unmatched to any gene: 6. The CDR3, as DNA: TGTGCCAGCAGTGGCGGGACTAGCGGGGGGGTAGGAGATACGCAGTATTTT. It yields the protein CASSGGTSGGVGDTQYF.

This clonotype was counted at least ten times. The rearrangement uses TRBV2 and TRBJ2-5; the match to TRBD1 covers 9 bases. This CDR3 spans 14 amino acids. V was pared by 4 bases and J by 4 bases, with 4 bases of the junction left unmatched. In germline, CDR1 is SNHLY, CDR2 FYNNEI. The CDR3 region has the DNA TGTGCCAGCAGTGGGGGACAGGGAAGAGAGACCCAGTACTTC. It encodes CASSGGQGRETQYF. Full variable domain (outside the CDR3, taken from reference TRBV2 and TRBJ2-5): EPEVTQTPSHQVTQMGQEVILRCVPISNHLYFYWYRQILGQKVEFLVSFYNNEISEKSEIFDDQFSVERPDGSNFTLKIRSTKLEDSAMYFCASSGGQGRETQYFGPGTRLLVL.

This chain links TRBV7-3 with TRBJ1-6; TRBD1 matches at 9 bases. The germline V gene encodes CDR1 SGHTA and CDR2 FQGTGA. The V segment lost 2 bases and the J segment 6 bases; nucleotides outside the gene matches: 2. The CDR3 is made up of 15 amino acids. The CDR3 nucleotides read TGTGCCAGCAGCTTAGAGACAGGGGGTAATTCACCCCTCCACTTT. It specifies CASSLETGGNSPLHF. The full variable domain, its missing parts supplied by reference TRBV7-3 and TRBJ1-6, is GAGVSQTPSNKVTEKGKYVELRCDPISGHTALYWYRQSLGQGPEFLIYFQGTGAADDSGLPNDRFFAVRPEGSVSTLKIQRTERGDSAVYLCASSLETGGNSPLHFGNGTRLTVT.

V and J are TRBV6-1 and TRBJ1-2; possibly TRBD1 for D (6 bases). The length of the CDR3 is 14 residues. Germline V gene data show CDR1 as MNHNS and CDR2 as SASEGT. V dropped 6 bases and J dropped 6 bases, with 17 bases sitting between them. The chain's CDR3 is CASSFRDKYNGYTF. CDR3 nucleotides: TGTGCCAGCAGCTTCCGGGACAAATATAATGGCTACACCTTC.

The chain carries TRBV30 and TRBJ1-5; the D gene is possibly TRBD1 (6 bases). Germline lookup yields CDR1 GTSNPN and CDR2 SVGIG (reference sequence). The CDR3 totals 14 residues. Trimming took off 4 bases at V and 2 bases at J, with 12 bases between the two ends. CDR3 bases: TGTGCCTGGACAAGGGCAGGGGGCAATCAGCCCCAGCATTTT. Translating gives CAWTRAGGNQPQHF.

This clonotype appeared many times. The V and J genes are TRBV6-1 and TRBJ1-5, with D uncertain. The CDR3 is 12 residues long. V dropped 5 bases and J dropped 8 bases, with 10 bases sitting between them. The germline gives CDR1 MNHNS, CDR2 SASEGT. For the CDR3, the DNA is TGTGCCAGCAGTTCCACCAAGGAGCCCCAGCATTTT. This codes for CASSSTKEPQHF.

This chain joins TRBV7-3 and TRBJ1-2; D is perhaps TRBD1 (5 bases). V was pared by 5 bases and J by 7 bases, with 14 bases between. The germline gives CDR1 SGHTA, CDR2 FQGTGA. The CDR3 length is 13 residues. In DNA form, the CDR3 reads TGTGCCAGCAGCCCACGGGGGGATGGTGGCTACACCTTC. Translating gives CASSPRGDGGYTF.

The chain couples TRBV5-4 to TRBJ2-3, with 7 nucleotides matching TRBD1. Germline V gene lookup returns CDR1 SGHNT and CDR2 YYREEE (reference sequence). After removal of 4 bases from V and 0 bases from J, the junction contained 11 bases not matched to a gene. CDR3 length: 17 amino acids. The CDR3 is CASSPLQGTASTDTQYF. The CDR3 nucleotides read TGTGCCAGCAGCCCCCTACAGGGGACCGCTAGCACAGATACGCAGTATTTT. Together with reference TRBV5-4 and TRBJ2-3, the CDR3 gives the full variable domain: ETGVTQSPTHLIKTRGQQVTLRCSSQSGHNTVSWYQQALGQGPQFIFQYYREEENGRGNFPPRFSGLQFPNYSSELNVNALELDDSALYLCASSPLQGTASTDTQYFGPGTRLTVL.

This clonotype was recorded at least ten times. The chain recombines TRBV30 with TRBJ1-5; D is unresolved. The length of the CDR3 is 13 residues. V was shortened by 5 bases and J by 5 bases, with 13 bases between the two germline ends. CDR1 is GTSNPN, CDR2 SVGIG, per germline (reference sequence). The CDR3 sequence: CAWSRARDQPQHF. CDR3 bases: TGTGCCTGGTCTCGGGCCCGGGATCAGCCCCAGCATTTT.

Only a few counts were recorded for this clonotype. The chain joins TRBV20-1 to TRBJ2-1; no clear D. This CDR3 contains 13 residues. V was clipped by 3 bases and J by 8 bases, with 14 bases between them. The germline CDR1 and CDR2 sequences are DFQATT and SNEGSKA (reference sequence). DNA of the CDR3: TGCAGTGCTAGCGCTACAGACATAGATGAGCAGTTCTTC. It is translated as CSASATDIDEQFF.

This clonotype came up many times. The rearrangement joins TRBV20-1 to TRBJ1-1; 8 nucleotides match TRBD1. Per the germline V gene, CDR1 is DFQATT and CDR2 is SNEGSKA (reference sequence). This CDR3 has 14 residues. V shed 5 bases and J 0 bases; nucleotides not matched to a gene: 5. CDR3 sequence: CSADRTGMNTEAFF. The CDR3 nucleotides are TGCAGTGCTGATCGGACAGGGATGAACACTGAAGCTTTCTTT.

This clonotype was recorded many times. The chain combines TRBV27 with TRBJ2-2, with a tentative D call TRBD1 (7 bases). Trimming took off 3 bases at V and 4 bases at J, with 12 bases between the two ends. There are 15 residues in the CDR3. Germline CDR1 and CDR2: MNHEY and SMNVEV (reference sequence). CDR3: CASSLAQGGTGELFF. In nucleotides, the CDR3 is TGTGCCAGCAGTTTGGCCCAGGGGGGCACCGGGGAGCTGTTTTTT.

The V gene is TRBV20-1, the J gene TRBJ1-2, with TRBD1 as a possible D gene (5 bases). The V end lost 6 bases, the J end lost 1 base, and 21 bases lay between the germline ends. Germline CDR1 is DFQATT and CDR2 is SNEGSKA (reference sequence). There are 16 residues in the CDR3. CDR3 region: CSAPPGQFNLNYGYTF. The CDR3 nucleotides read TGCAGTGCCCCACCGGGGCAGTTTAACCTTAACTATGGCTACACCTTC.

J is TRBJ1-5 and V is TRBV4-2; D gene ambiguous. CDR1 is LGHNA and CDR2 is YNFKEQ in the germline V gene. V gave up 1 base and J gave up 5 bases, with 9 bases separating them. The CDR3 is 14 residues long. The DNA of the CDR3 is TGTGCCAGCAGCCAAGTCCTGGGAGATCAGCCCCAGCATTTT. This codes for CASSQVLGDQPQHF.

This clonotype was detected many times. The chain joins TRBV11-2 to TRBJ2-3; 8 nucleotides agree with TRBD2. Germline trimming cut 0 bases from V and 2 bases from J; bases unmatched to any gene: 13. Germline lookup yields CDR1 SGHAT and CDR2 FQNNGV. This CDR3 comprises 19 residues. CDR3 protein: CASSLDPPLERGYTDTQYF. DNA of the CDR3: TGTGCCAGCAGCTTAGATCCCCCCCTCGAGCGGGGGTACACAGATACGCAGTATTTT.

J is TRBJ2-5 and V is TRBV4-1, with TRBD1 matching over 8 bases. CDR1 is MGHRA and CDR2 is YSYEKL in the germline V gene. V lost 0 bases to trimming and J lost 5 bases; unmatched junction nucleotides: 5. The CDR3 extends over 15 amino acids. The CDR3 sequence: CASSQDGQGGETQYF. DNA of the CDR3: TGCGCCAGCAGCCAAGACGGACAGGGCGGGGAGACCCAGTACTTC.

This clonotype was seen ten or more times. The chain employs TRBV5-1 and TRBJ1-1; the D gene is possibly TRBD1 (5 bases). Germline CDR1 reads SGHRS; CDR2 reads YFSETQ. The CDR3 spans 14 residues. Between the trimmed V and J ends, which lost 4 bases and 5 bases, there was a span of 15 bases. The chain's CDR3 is CASSPGGGETEAFF. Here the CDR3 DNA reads TGCGCCAGCAGCCCCGGCGGGGGAGAAACTGAAGCTTTCTTT.

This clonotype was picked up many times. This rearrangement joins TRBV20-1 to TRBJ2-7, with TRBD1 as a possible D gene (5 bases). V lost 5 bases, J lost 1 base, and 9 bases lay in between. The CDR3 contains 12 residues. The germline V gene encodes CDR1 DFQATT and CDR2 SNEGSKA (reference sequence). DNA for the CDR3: TGCAGTGCTTTAGACAGATCCTACGAGCAGTACTTC. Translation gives CSALDRSYEQYF.

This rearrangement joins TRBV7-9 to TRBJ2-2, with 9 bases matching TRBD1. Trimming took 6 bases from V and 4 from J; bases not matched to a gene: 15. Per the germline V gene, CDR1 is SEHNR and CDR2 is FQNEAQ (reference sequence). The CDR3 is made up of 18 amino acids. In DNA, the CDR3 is TGTGCCAGCAGACAGATCCCCGGCGGACAGGGGTTCACCGGGGAGCTGTTTTTT. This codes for CASRQIPGGQGFTGELFF.